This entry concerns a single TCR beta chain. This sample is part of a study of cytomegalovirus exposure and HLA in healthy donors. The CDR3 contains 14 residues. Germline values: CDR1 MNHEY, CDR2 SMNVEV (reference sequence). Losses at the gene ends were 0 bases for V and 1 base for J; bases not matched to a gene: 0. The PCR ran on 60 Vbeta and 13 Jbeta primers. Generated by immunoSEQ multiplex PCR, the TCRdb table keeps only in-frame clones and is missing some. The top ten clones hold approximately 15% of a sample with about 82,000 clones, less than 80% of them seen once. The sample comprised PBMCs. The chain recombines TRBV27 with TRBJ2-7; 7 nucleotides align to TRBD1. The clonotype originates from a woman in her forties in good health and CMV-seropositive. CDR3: CASSLSTGSYEQYF. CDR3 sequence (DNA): TGTGCCAGCAGTTTATCGACAGGGTCCTACGAGCAGTACTTC.